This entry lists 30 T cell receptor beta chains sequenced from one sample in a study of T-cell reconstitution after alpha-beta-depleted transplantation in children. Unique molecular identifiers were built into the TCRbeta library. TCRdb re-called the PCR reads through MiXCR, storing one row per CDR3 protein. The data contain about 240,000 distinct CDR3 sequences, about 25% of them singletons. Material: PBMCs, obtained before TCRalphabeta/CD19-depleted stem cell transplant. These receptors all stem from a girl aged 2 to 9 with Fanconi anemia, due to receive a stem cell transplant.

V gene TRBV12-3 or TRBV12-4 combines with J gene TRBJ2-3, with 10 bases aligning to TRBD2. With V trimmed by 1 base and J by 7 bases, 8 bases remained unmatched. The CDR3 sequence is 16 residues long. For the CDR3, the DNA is TGTGCCAGCAGTTTAGGGACTAGCGGAGACAAATATACGCAGTATTTT. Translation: CASSLGTSGDKYTQYF.

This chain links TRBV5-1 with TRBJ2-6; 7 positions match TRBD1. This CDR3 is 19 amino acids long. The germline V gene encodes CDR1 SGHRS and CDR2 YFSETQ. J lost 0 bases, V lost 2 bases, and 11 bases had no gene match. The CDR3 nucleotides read TGCGCCAGCAGCTTCGTCAGGGGGAATACGAACTCTGGGGCCAACGTCCTGACTTTC. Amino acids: CASSFVRGNTNSGANVLTF.

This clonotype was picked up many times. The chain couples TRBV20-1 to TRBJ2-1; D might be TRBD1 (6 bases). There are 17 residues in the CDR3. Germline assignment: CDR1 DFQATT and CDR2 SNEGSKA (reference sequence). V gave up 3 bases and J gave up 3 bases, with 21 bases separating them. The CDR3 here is CSASGGSIHSIYNEQFF. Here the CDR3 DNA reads TGCAGTGCTAGTGGGGGCTCCATCCACTCGATCTACAATGAGCAGTTCTTC.

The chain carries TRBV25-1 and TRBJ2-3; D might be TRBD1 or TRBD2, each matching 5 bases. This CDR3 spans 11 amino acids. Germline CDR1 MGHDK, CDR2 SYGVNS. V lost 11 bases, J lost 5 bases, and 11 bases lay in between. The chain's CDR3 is CAARGVDTQYF. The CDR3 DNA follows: TGTGCCGCGCGAGGGGTAGATACGCAGTATTTT.

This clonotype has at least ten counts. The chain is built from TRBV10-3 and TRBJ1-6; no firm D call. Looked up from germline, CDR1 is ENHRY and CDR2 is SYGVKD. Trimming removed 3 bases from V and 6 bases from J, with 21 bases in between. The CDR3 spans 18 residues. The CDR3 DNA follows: TGTGCCATCAGTGATCTAATATTAGGCCAGACGGTTAATTCACCCCTCCACTTT. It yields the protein CAISDLILGQTVNSPLHF.

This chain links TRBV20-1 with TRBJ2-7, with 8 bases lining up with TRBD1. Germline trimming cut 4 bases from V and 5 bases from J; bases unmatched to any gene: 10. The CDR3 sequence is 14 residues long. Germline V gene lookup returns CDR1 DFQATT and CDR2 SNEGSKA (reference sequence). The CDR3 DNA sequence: TGCAGTGCTAATACAGGGGGAGGACTTAACGAGCAGTACTTC. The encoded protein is CSANTGGGLNEQYF.

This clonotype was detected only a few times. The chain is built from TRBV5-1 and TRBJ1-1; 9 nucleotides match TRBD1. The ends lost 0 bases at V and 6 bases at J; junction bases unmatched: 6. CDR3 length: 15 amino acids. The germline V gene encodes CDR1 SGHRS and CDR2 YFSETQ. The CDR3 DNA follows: TGCGCCAGCAGCTTGGTACCCACAGGGGGCTCTGAAGCTTTCTTT. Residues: CASSLVPTGGSEAFF.

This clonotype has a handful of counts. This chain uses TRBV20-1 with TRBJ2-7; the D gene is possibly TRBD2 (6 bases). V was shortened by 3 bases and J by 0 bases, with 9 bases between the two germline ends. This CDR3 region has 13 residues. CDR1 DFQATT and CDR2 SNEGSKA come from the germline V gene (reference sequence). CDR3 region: CSASGGPSYEQYF. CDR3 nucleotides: TGCAGTGCTAGCGGGGGTCCCTCCTACGAGCAGTACTTC.

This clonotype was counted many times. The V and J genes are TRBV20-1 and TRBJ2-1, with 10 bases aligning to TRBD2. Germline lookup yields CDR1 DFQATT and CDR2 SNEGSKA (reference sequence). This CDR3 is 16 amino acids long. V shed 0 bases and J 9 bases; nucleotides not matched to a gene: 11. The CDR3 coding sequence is TGCAGTGCTAGAGATCTGAAGCGGGGGGGCTGGGGTGAGCAGTTCTTC. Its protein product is CSARDLKRGGWGEQFF.

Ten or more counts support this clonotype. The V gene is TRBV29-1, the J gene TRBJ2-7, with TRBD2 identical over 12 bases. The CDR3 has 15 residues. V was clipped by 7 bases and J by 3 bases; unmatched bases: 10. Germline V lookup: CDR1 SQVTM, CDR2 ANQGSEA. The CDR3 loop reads CSARTSGEPYYEQYF. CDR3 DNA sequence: TGCAGCGCCCGGACTAGCGGGGAGCCCTACTACGAGCAGTACTTC.

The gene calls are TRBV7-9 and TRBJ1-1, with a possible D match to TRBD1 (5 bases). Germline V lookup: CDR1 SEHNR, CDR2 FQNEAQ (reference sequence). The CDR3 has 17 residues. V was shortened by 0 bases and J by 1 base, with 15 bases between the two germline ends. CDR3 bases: TGTGCCAGCAGCTTAGCGGCCAGGGTAGGCTCGAACACTGAAGCTTTCTTT. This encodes CASSLAARVGSNTEAFF. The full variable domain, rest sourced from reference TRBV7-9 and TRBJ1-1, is DTGVSQNPRHKITKRGQNVTFRCDPISEHNRLYWYRQTLGQGPEFLTYFQNEAQLEKSRLLSDRFSAERPKGSFSTLEIQRTEQGDSAMYLCASSLAARVGSNTEAFFGQGTRLTVV.

As DNA, the CDR3 is TGTGCCAGCATCCAACAGGCGGGTACGGACACCGGGGAGCTGTTTTTT. It is translated as CASIQQAGTDTGELFF. The chain couples TRBV28 to TRBJ2-2; D may be TRBD1 or TRBD2 (5 bases each). V was cut by 7 bases and J by 3 bases, with 18 bases left in between. CDR3 size: 16 residues. The germline gives CDR1 MDHEN, CDR2 SYDVKM.

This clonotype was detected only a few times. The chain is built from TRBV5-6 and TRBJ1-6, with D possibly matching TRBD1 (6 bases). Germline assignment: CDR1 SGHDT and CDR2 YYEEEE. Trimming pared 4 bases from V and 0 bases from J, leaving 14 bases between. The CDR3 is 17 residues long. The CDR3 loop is CASSLGGQSSYNSPLHF. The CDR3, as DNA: TGTGCCAGCAGCCTGGGCGGACAGAGCTCCTATAATTCACCCCTCCACTTT.

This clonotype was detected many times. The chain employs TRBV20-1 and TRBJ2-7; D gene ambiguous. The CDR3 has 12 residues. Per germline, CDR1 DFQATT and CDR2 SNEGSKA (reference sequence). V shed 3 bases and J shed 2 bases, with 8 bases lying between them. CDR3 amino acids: CSASNSPYEQYF. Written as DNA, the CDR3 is TGCAGTGCTAGCAACAGCCCCTACGAGCAGTACTTC.

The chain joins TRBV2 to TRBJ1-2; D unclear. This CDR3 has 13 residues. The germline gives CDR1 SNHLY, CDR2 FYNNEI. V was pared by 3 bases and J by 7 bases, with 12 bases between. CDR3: CASSDSPGGGYTF. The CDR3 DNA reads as TGTGCCAGCAGTGATTCCCCCGGCGGTGGCTACACCTTC.

CDR3 region: CASKTGADEQYF. The CDR3 region has the DNA TGTGCCAGCAAGACAGGGGCCGACGAGCAGTACTTC. The V call is TRBV2, the J call TRBJ2-7, with 8 bases aligning to TRBD1. The germline CDR1 and CDR2 sequences are SNHLY and FYNNEI. This CDR3 contains 12 residues. The trim removed 7 bases at V and 5 bases at J, leaving 4 bases unmatched.

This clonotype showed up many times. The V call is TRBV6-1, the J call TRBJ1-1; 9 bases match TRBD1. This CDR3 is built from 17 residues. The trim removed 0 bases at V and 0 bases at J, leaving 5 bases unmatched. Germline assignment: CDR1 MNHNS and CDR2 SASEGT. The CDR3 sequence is CASSEARGTGLNTEAFF. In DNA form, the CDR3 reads TGTGCCAGCAGTGAAGCGCGAGGGACAGGGTTGAACACTGAAGCTTTCTTT.

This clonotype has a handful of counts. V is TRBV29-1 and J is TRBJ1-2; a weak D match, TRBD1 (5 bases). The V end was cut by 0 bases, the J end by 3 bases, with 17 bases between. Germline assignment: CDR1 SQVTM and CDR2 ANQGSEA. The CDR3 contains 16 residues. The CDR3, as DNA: TGCAGCGTTGAAGATGGGGGTAATGACAGATACTATGGCTACACCTTC. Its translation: CSVEDGGNDRYYGYTF.

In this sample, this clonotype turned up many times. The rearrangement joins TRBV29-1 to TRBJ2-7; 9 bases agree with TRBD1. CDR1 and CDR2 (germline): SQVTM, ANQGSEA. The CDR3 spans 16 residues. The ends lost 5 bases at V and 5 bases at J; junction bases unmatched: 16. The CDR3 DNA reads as TGCAGCGTTATCGACAGGGGGAATCATAGGATCAACGAGCAGTACTTC. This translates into CSVIDRGNHRINEQYF.

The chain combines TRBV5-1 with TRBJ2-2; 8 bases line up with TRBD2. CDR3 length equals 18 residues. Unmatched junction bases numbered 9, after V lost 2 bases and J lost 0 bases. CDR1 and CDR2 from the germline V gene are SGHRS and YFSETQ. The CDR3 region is CASSFLASGLANTGELFF. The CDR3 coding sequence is TGCGCCAGCAGCTTTCTGGCTAGCGGGCTCGCGAACACCGGGGAGCTGTTTTTT. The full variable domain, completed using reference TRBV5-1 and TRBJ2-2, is KAGVTQTPRYLIKTRGQQVTLSCSPISGHRSVSWYQQTPGQGLQFLFEYFSETQRNKGNFPGRFSGRQFSNSRSEMNVSTLELGDSALYLCASSFLASGLANTGELFFGEGSRLTVL.

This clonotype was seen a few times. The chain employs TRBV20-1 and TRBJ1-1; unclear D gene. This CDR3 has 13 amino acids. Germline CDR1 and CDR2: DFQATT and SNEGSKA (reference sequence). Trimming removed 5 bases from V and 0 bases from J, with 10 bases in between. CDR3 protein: CSAPRQLNTEAFF. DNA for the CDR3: TGCAGTGCTCCGAGGCAGCTGAACACTGAAGCTTTCTTT.

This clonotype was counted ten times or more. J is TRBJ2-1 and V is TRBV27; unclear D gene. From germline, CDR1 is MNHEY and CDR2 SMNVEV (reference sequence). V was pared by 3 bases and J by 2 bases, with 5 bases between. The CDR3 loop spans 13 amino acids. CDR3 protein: CASSFWAYNEQFF. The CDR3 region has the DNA TGTGCCAGCAGTTTCTGGGCCTACAATGAGCAGTTCTTC.

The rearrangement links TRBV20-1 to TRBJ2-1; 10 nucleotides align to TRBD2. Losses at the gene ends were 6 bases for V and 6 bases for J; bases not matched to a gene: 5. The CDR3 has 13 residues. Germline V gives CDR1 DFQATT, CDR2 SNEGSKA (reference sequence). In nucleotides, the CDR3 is TGCAGTGCCCCGGGACTAGCGATCAATGAGCAGTTCTTC. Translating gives CSAPGLAINEQFF.

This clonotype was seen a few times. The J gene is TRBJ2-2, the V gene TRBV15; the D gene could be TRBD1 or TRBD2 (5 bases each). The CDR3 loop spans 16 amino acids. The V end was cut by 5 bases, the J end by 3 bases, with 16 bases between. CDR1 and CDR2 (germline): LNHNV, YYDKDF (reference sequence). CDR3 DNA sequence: TGTGCCACCAGCTGGTCGAGGGGTCAGGACACCGGGGAGCTGTTTTTT. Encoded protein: CATSWSRGQDTGELFF.

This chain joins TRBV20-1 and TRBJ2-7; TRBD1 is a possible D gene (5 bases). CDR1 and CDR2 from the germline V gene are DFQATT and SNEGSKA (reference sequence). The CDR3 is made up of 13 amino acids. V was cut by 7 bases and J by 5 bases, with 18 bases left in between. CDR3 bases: TGCAGTGAAAACTTGGGGCCTGGGGACGAGCAGTACTTC. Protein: CSENLGPGDEQYF.

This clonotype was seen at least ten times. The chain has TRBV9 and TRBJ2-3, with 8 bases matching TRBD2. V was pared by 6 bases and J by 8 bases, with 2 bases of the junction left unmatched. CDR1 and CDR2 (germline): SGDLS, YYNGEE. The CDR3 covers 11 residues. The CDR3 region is CASTRGGTQYF. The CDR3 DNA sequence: TGTGCCAGCACACGGGGGGGTACGCAGTATTTT.

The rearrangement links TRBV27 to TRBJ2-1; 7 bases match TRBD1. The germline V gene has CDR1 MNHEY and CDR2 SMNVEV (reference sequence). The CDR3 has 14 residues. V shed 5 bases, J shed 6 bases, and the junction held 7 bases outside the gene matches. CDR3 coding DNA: TGTGCCAGCAGTCCCCGACAGGGTATCAATGAGCAGTTCTTC. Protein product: CASSPRQGINEQFF.

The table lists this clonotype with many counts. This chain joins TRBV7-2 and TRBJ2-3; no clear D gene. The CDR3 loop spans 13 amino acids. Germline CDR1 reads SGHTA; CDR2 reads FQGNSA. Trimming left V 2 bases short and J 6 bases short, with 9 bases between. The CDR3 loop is CASSLLGLDTQYF. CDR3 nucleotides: TGTGCCAGCAGCTTATTAGGATTGGATACGCAGTATTTT.

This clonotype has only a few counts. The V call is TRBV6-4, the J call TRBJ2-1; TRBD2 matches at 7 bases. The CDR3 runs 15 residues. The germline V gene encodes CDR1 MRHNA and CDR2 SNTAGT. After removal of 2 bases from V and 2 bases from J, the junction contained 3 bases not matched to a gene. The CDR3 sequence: CASSDLGGAYNEQFF. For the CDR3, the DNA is TGTGCCAGCAGTGACCTGGGGGGGGCCTACAATGAGCAGTTCTTC.

The DNA of the CDR3 is TGCAGTGCTACTCCGGGACTTACTAGCTCCTACGAGCAGTACTTC. This codes for CSATPGLTSSYEQYF. The rearrangement uses TRBV20-1 and TRBJ2-7, with D possibly being TRBD2 (6 bases). Trimming removed 4 bases at V and 0 bases at J, with 16 bases between. This CDR3 is built from 15 residues. Per germline, CDR1 DFQATT and CDR2 SNEGSKA (reference sequence).